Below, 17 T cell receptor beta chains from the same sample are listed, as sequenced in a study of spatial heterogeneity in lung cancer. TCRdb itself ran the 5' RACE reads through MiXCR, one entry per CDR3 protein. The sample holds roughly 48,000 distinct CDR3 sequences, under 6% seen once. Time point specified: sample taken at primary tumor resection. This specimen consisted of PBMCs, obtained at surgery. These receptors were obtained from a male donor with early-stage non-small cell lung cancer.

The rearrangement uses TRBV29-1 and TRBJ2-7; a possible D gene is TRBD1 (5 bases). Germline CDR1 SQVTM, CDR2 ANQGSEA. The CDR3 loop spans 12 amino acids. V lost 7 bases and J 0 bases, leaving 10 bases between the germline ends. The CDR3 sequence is CSGGGNSYEQYF. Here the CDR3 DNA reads TGCAGCGGGGGCGGTAACTCCTACGAGCAGTACTTC.

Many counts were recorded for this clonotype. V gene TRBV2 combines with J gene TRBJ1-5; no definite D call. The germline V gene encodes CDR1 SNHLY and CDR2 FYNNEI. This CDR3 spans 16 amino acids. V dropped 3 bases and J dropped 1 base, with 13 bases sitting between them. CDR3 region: CASSESWHGSNQPQHF. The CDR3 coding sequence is TGTGCCAGCAGTGAGTCGTGGCACGGAAGCAATCAGCCCCAGCATTTT. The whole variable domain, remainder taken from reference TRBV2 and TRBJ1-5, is EPEVTQTPSHQVTQMGQEVILRCVPISNHLYFYWYRQILGQKVEFLVSFYNNEISEKSEIFDDQFSVERPDGSNFTLKIRSTKLEDSAMYFCASSESWHGSNQPQHFGDGTRLSIL.

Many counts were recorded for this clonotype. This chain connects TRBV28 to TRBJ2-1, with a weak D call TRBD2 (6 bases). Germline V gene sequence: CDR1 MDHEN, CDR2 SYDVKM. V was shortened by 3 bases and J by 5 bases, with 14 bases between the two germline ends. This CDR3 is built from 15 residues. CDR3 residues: CASSLRRARNNEQFF. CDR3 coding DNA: TGTGCCAGCAGTTTGAGGAGGGCCCGGAACAATGAGCAGTTCTTC.

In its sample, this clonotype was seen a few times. CDR3 nucleotides: TGCAGTGCTTCCGACCGAGAAAAACTGTTTTTT. Encoded protein: CSASDREKLFF. The rearrangement uses TRBV20-1 and TRBJ1-4, with no clear D. Germline CDR1 is DFQATT and CDR2 is SNEGSKA (reference sequence). Trimming shortened V by 5 bases and J by 8 bases, and 9 bases separated the two germline ends. This CDR3 region has 11 residues.

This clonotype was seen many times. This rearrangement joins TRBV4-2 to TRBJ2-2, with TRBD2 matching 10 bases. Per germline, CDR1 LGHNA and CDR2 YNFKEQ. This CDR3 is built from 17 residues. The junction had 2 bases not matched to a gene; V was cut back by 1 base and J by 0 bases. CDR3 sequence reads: CASSQVLAGSNTGELFF. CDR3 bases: TGTGCCAGCAGCCAAGTACTAGCGGGATCGAACACCGGGGAGCTGTTTTTT.

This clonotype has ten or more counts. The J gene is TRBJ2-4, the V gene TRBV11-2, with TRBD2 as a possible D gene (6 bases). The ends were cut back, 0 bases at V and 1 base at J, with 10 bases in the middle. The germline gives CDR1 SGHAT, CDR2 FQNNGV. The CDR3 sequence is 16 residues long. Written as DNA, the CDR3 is TGTGCCAGCAGCTTAGAGCCAGGGAGGGCCAAAAACATTCAGTACTTC. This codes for CASSLEPGRAKNIQYF. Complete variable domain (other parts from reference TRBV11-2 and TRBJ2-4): EAGVAQSPRYKIIEKRQSVAFWCNPISGHATLYWYQQILGQGPKLLIQFQNNGVVDDSQLPKDRFSAERLKGVDSTLKIQPAKLEDSAVYLCASSLEPGRAKNIQYFGAGTRLSVL.

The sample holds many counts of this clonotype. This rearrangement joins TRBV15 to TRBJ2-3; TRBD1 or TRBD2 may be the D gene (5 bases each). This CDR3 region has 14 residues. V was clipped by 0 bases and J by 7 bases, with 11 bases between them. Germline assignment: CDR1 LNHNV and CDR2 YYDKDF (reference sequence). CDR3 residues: CATSRESGPNTQYF. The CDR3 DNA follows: TGTGCCACCAGCAGAGAGTCGGGGCCAAATACGCAGTATTTT.

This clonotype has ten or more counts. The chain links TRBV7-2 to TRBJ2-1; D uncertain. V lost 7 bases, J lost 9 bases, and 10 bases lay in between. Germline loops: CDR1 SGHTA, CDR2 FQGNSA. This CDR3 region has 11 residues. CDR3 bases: TGTGCCAGCACCAAAGAAGGTGAGCAGTTCTTC. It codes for CASTKEGEQFF.

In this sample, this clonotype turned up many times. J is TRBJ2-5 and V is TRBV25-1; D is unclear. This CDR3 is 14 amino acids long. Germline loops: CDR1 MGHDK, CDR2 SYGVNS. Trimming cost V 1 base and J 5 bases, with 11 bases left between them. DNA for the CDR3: TGTGCCAGCAGTGAATTAGTGGTCCCTGAGACCCAGTACTTC. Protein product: CASSELVVPETQYF.

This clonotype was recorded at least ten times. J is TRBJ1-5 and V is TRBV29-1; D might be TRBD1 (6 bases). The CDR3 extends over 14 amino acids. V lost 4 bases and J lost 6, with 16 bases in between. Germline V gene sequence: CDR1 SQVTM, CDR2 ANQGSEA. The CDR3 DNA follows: TGCAGCGTTGCCCCAAGGGGGTCGGGTCAGCCCCAGCATTTT. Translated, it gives CSVAPRGSGQPQHF.

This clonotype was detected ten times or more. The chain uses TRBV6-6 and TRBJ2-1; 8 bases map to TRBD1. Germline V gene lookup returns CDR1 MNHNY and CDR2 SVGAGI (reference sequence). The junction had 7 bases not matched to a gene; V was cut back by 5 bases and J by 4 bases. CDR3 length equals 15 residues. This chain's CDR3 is CASSAGTGSYNEQFF. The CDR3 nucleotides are TGTGCCAGCAGTGCCGGGACAGGATCTTACAATGAGCAGTTCTTC.

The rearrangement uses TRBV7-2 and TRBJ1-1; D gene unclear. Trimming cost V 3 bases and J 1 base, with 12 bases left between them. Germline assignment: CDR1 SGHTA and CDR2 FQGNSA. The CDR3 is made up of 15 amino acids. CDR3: CASSFALTSNTEAFF. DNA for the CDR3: TGTGCCAGCAGCTTTGCCCTTACTTCGAACACTGAAGCTTTCTTT.

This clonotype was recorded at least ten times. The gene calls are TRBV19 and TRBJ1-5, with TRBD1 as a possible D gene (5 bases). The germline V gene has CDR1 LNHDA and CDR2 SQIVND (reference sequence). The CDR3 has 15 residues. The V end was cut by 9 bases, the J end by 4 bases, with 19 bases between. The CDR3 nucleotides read TGTGCCAGCGCCCCCACTGGGGGAGGTAATCAGCCCCAGCATTTT. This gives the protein CASAPTGGGNQPQHF.

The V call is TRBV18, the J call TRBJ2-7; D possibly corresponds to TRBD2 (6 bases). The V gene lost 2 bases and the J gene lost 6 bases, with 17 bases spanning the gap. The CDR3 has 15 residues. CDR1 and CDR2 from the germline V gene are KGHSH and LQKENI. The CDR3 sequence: CASSPDGRGKREQYF. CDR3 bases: TGTGCCAGCTCACCAGACGGTCGCGGGAAGCGCGAGCAGTACTTC.

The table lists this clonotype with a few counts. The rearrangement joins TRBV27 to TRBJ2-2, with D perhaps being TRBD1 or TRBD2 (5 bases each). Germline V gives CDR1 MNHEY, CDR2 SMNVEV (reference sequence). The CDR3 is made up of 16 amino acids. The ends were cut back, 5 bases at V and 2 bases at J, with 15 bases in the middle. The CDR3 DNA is TGTGCCAGCAGTCCCGTGGGGACGGTTAACACCGGGGAGCTGTTTTTT. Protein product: CASSPVGTVNTGELFF.

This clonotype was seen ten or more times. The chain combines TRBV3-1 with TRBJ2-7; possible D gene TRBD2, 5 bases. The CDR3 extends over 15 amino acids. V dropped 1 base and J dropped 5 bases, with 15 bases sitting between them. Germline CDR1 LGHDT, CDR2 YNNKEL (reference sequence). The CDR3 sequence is CASSQVGGSRDEQYF. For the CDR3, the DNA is TGTGCCAGCAGCCAAGTAGGTGGGAGTCGGGACGAGCAGTACTTC.

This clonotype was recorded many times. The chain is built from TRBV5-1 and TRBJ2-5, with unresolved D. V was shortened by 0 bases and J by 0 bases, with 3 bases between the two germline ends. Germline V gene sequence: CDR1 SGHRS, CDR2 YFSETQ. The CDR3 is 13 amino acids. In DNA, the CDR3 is TGCGCCAGCAGCTTGGGGGACCAAGAGACCCAGTACTTC. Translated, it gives CASSLGDQETQYF. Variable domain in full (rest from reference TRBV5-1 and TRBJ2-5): KAGVTQTPRYLIKTRGQQVTLSCSPISGHRSVSWYQQTPGQGLQFLFEYFSETQRNKGNFPGRFSGRQFSNSRSEMNVSTLELGDSALYLCASSLGDQETQYFGPGTRLLVL.